The source of this TCR beta chain is a study of blood T cell repertoires in COVID-19. The germline CDR1 and CDR2 sequences are SSHAT and FNYEAQ (reference sequence). This CDR3 comprises 13 residues. With regard to this clone: A junction end diverges from the germline sequence, so it may reflect a read error.

The protocol was immunoSEQ multiplex PCR, while the TCRdb copy is restricted to in-frame clones and leaves out a portion. The sample holds approximately 260,000 clones, approximately 86% seen once. The cohort comprised adults aged about 18 to 100 years residing in 20 to 25 US areas. This chain connects TRBV7-7 to TRBJ2-5, with D perhaps TRBD2 (5 bases). The source of this sequence is a woman in her thirties or forties with acute COVID-19. The sequenced sample was PBMCs or T cells enriched from blood (not recorded which). The CDR3 reads CASSFSLAETQYF. The DNA for the CDR3 is TGTGCTAGCAGCTTTAGTCTAGCAGAGACCCAGTACTTC.